This TCR beta chain appears in the sequencing data of a study of blood T cell repertoires in COVID-19. Background on the study: The study drew acute and convalescent COVID-19 samples from the United States, Italy and Spain. PBMCs, B-cell-depleted T cells, or T cells were the source of the cDNA or gDNA that made up the material.

In the authors' methods: Quantification of nucleated cells was approximated via reference gene primer amplification. The protocol was immunoSEQ multiplex PCR, while the TCRdb copy is restricted to in-frame clones and leaves out a portion. The DNA gave D and trimming, while V, J and clone size come from that table. The table records about 21,000 clones, around 80% of them present only once. This CDR3 contains 16 residues. The germline V gene has CDR1 LGHNA and CDR2 YSLEER. The V segment lost 0 bases and the J segment 2 bases; nucleotides outside the gene matches: 1. The V and J genes are TRBV4-3 and TRBJ2-6; TRBD2 aligns across 7 bases. The sequence came from a man older than 75 with active or convalescent COVID-19. Input material: peripheral blood. CDR3 protein: CASSQEGGTGANVLTF. CDR3 nucleotide sequence: TGCGCCAGCAGCCAAGAGGGGGGGACTGGGGCCAACGTCCTGACTTTC.